The TCR beta chain under discussion was sequenced for a study of radiotherapy plus CTLA-4 blockade in lung cancer. In the study overall: Objective responses were documented in around 19% of patients, with disease control in roughly 31%.

Overall study findings and caveats: There was expansion of tumor-derived TCR clones in blood after radiotherapy plus ipilimumab.

Germline V gene lookup returns CDR1 SEHNR and CDR2 FQNEAQ (reference sequence). The length of the CDR3 is 15 residues. V lost 5 bases, J lost 6 bases, and 17 bases lay in between. This clone was picked up one time. The target antigen is unknown. Clones were sequenced by immunoSEQ multiplex PCR, and TCRdb holds only the in-frame ones, with some missing. The sample consists of some 74,000 clones, more than 75% of them appearing once. The clonotype comes from a human donor with non-small cell lung cancer who had a complete response to radiotherapy plus ipilimumab. Sequenced material: peripheral blood, taken from a patient treated with radiotherapy plus ipilimumab. The chain uses TRBV7-9 and TRBJ2-1; possible D gene TRBD2, 6 bases. The CDR3 is CASSRGLESSNEQFF. As DNA, the CDR3 is TGTGCCAGCAGCCGGGGACTGGAATCGTCCAATGAGCAGTTCTTC.